Below, 18 T cell receptor beta chains from the same sample are listed, as sequenced in a study of T cells in Graves' hyperthyroidism and ophthalmopathy. It was RNA transcripts that yielded the amplified TCR beta CDR3 regions. The TCR CDR3 first-round RT-PCR relied on the HTBI primer set. TCRdb re-called the multiplex PCR reads with MiXCR, one entry per CDR3 protein. Among 500,000 to 700,000 distinct CDR3 sequences listed, around 15% were seen once. The sequencing sample was made of blood. Receptor source: a woman aged 18-30 years with Graves' hyperthyroidism.

This clonotype was found many times. The rearrangement links TRBV12-3 or TRBV12-4 to TRBJ2-3; 7 bases match TRBD2. CDR3 size: 14 residues. J lost 4 bases, V lost 6 bases, and 7 bases had no gene match. The DNA of the CDR3 is TGTGCCAGCAGCGGGAGCGGGACCTCAGATACGCAGTATTTT. This gives the protein CASSGSGTSDTQYF.

This clonotype was recorded only once. A much larger clonotype is one base distant, so this may be a read error. This chain links TRBV5-1 with TRBJ2-1; 8 bases line up with TRBD2. The ends lost 4 bases at V and 6 bases at J; junction bases unmatched: 9. The CDR3 has 15 amino acids. Germline V lookup: CDR1 SGHRS, CDR2 YFSETQ. This CDR3 is CASSLDSSGTNEQFF. Here the CDR3 DNA reads TGCGCCAGCAGCCTCGACAGTAGCGGGACCAATGAGCAGTTCTTC.

With respect to this clonotype: Just one base apart from a much larger clone, this may be a read error. J is TRBJ2-2 and V is TRBV28, with D possibly being TRBD1 or TRBD2 (5 bases each). CDR3 size: 15 residues. The germline CDR1 and CDR2 sequences are MDHEN and SYDVKM. In DNA, the CDR3 is TGTGCCAGCAGCCCGACAGTTCCTAACACCGGGGAGCAGTTTTTT. This sequence encodes CASSPTVPNTGEQFF.

In the case of this clonotype: A clone one base away is much larger, so this may be a read error. The chain has TRBV11-1 and TRBJ1-1, with 9 bases that match TRBD1. Germline V gene sequence: CDR1 SGHAT, CDR2 FQDESV (reference sequence). The CDR3 length is 13 residues. CDR3 coding DNA: TGTGCCAGCAGCTTAGATTCCGGGACAGGGTCTTGCTTT. Residues: CASSLDSGTGSCF.

This clonotype was detected ten times or more. This sequence joins TRBV20-1 and TRBJ2-3, with a weak D call TRBD1 (5 bases). CDR1 is DFQATT, CDR2 SNEGSKA, per germline (reference sequence). The CDR3 runs to 14 residues. The V and J ends lost 4 bases and 0 bases respectively, with 11 bases between them. The CDR3 sequence is CSATGRVSTDTQYF. CDR3 sequence (DNA): TGCAGTGCTACGGGCAGGGTCAGCACAGATACGCAGTATTTT.

The sample holds many counts of this clonotype. The chain joins TRBV27 to TRBJ2-7, with D perhaps assigned TRBD1 or TRBD2 (6 bases each). Germline loops: CDR1 MNHEY, CDR2 SMNVEV (reference sequence). Trimming shortened V by 6 bases and J by 3 bases, and 18 bases separated the two germline ends. The CDR3 sequence is 15 residues long. In DNA form, the CDR3 reads TGTGCCAGCAGGGGACACGGGAGATTGGGCTACGAGCAGTACTTC. Translating gives CASRGHGRLGYEQYF.

This clonotype was recorded at least ten times. This chain uses TRBV9 with TRBJ2-5, with 7 bases matching TRBD2. CDR3 length: 13 amino acids. CDR1 is SGDLS and CDR2 is YYNGEE in the germline V gene. Unmatched junction bases numbered 1, after V lost 3 bases and J lost 2 bases. The CDR3 coding sequence is TGTGCCAGCAGCGGAGCGGGACAAGAGACCCAGTACTTC. This codes for CASSGAGQETQYF. Supplemented by reference TRBV9 and TRBJ2-5, the full variable domain reads DSGVTQTPKHLITATGQRVTLRCSPRSGDLSVYWYQQSLDQGLQFLIQYYNGEERAKGNILERFSAQQFPDLHSELNLSSLELGDSALYFCASSGAGQETQYFGPGTRLLVL.

This clonotype was seen at least ten times. V and J are TRBV12-3 or TRBV12-4 and TRBJ1-5; D uncertain. The CDR3 is made up of 14 amino acids. V lost 6 bases to trimming and J lost 2 bases, with 11 bases between them. CDR3 amino acids: CASSPTRGNQPQHF. The CDR3, as DNA: TGTGCCAGCAGCCCGACCCGGGGCAATCAGCCCCAGCATTTT.

This clonotype has ten or more counts. V and J are TRBV20-1 and TRBJ1-5, with D possibly TRBD1 on 5 matching bases. The V gene lost 1 base and the J gene lost 3 bases, with 7 bases spanning the gap. The CDR3 runs 13 residues. Per germline, CDR1 DFQATT and CDR2 SNEGSKA (reference sequence). CDR3 amino acids: CSARAGANQPQHF. DNA for the CDR3: TGCAGTGCTAGAGCTGGGGCCAATCAGCCCCAGCATTTT.

The chain joins TRBV6-1 to TRBJ2-3, with TRBD2 matching over 15 bases. The trim removed 5 bases at V and 5 bases at J, leaving 5 bases unmatched. The germline CDR1 and CDR2 sequences are MNHNS and SASEGT. The CDR3 runs 16 residues. In DNA form, the CDR3 reads TGTGCCAGCAGTCGAGGACTAGCGGGGGGGGTAGATACGCAGTATTTT. As protein: CASSRGLAGGVDTQYF.

This clonotype was counted many times. The V call is TRBV11-2, the J call TRBJ2-1; 9 bases match TRBD1. Germline trimming cut 1 base from V and 6 bases from J; bases unmatched to any gene: 10. CDR1 is SGHAT and CDR2 is FQNNGV in the germline V gene. The CDR3 runs 17 residues. The CDR3 nucleotides are TGTGCCAGCAGCTTAGTACCCGGACAGGGGCCAGGCAATGAGCAGTTCTTC. Translating gives CASSLVPGQGPGNEQFF. Drawing the rest from reference TRBV11-2 and TRBJ2-1, the complete variable domain is EAGVAQSPRYKIIEKRQSVAFWCNPISGHATLYWYQQILGQGPKLLIQFQNNGVVDDSQLPKDRFSAERLKGVDSTLKIQPAKLEDSAVYLCASSLVPGQGPGNEQFFGPGTRLTVL.

This clonotype was seen a few times. CDR3 sequence reads: CASGSWGKAGELFF. As DNA, the CDR3 is TGTGCCAGCGGATCTTGGGGGAAGGCCGGGGAGCTGTTTTTT. The chain combines TRBV6-1 with TRBJ2-2; D tentatively fits TRBD1 or TRBD2 (5 bases each). Germline values: CDR1 MNHNS, CDR2 SASEGT. The CDR3 covers 14 residues. V lost 8 bases to trimming and J lost 6 bases, with 16 bases between them.

This chain connects TRBV6-1 to TRBJ2-5, with no clear D. The germline V gene has CDR1 MNHNS and CDR2 SASEGT. This CDR3 is 14 amino acids long. Trimming took 4 bases from V and 4 from J, leaving 13 bases between them. CDR3 bases: TGTGCCAGCAGTGCGGGCATCATCGGAGAGACCCAGTACTTC. Translated, it gives CASSAGIIGETQYF.

This clonotype was seen a few times. At one end, the junction sequence differs from germline, possibly due to a read error. The rearrangement links TRBV6-1 to TRBJ1-2; TRBD1 is a possible D gene (5 bases). CDR3 length: 15 residues. Germline V gene sequence: CDR1 MNHNS, CDR2 SASEGT. The CDR3 is CASTPGGGRYYGHTF. The DNA for the CDR3 is TGTGCCAGCACCCCCGGGGGAGGGAGGTACTATGGCCACACCTTC.

The chain uses TRBV5-6 and TRBJ1-2, with TRBD1 identical over 7 bases. The junction had 5 bases not matched to a gene; V was cut back by 5 bases and J by 4 bases. The CDR3 extends over 13 amino acids. Germline CDR1 reads SGHDT; CDR2 reads YYEEEE. DNA of the CDR3: TGTGCCAGCAGTACAGGGGACTCCTATGGCTACACCTTC. Protein product: CASSTGDSYGYTF.

CDR3 sequence reads: CASSRVGNEKLFF. CDR3 in DNA: TGTGCCAGCAGCAGGGTCGGCAATGAAAAACTGTTTTTT. This chain connects TRBV6-1 to TRBJ1-4, with a tentative D call TRBD1 (5 bases). The CDR3 is made up of 13 amino acids. The germline gives CDR1 MNHNS, CDR2 SASEGT. V lost 6 bases and J lost 5, with 10 bases in between.

J is TRBJ2-7 and V is TRBV14; D gene unclear. Trimming left V 4 bases short and J 5 bases short, with 12 bases between. CDR1 is SGHDN and CDR2 is FVKESK in the germline V gene. The CDR3 spans 13 residues. The CDR3: CASSRYIPDEQYF. The CDR3 DNA reads TGTGCCAGCAGCCGGTACATCCCGGACGAGCAGTACTTC.

J is TRBJ1-5 and V is TRBV12-3 or TRBV12-4; unclear D gene. Trimming removed 10 bases at V and 6 bases at J, with 13 bases between. The CDR3 is 12 amino acids. DNA of the CDR3: TGTGCCAACCCAAAGGCAGGTCAGCCCCAGCATTTT. It yields the protein CANPKAGQPQHF.